This T cell receptor (beta chain) came from a study of T cell clonality in common variable immunodeficiency. This clone was seen repeatedly, ten times or more. Antigen: not known. The read ends 3 residues shy of where the CDR3 ends; the end is completed using the germline J gene. General study results and limits: Patient heterogeneity in the CVID cohort limited correlations between repertoire features and clinical complications.

Germline V gene data show CDR1 as MNHEY and CDR2 as SVGEGT. The V gene end was trimmed by 2 bases and the J gene end by 6 bases; junction bases not matched to a gene: 10. The CDR3 sequence is 15 residues long. Produced via immunoSEQ multiplex PCR; TCRdb's table is partial and in-frame only. Listed for the sample are tens of thousands of clones, none seen a single time. This clonotype originated in a person aged 18-70 years in good health. V usage is TRBV6-2 or TRBV6-3 and J usage is TRBJ2-7; TRBD2 matches at 7 bases. The sample consisted of peripheral blood mononuclear cells. CDR3 DNA, as far as it was read: TGTGCCAGCAGTTACCCCCGGCCCCGGGGGGTCGAG. Protein product: CASSYPRPRGVE. The entire CDR3 protein reads CASSYPRPRGVEQYF.